This T cell receptor (beta chain) appears in the sequencing data of a study of Ad26.COV2.S vaccination and SARS-CoV-2 variants. Noted treatment: around 19 received Ad26.COV2.S at low or high dose, single or two shots; a few received placebo; per-sample allocation not given. The study sampled participants on day 63 after the first vaccine or placebo injection. TCRdb's copy holds only in-frame clones and misses some; the assay was immunoSEQ multiplex PCR. In the table there are about 480,000 clones, roughly 89% of which are singletons. CDR3 length: 11 amino acids. V lost 3 bases to trimming and J lost 4 bases, with 6 bases between them. Germline CDR1 and CDR2: DFQATT and SNEGSKA (reference sequence).

V is TRBV20-1 and J is TRBJ1-2, with unresolved D. Sequenced material: peripheral blood, taken in a trial of Ad26.COV2.S vaccine versus placebo. This TCR came from a person between 18 and 65 years old who received the Ad26.COV2.S COVID-19 vaccine or a placebo. The CDR3 is CSASVTYGYTF. DNA for the CDR3: TGCAGTGCTAGCGTCACCTATGGCTACACCTTC.